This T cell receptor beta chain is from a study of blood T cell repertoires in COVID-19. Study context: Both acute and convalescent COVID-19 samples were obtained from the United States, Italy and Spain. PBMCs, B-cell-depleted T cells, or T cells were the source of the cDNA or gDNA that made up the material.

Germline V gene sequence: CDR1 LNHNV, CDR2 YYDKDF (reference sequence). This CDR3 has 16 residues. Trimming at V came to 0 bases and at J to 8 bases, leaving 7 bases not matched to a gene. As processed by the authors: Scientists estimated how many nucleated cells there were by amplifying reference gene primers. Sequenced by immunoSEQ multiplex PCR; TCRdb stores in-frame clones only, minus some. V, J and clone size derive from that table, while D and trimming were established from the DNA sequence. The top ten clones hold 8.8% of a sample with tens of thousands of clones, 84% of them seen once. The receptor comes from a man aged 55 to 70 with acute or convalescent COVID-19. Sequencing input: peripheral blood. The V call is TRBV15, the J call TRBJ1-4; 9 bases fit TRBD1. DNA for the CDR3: TGTGCCACCAGCAGAGATCGCGGGACAGGGATAGAAAAACTGTTTTTT. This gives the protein CATSRDRGTGIEKLFF.